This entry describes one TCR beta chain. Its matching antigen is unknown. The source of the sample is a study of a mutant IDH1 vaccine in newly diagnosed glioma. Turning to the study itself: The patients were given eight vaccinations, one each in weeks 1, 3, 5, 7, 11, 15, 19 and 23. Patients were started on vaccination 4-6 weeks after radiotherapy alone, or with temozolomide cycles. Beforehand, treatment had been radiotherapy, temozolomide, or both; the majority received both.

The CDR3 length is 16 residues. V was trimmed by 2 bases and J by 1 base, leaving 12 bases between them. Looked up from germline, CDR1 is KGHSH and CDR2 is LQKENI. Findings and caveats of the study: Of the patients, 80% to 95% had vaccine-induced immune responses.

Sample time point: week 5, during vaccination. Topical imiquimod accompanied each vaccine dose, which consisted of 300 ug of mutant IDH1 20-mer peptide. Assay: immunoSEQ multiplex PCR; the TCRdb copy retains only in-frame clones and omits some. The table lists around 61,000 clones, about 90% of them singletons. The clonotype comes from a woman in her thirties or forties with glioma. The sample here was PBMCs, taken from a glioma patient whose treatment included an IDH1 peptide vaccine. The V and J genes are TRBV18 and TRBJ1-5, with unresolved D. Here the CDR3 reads CASSPSEVGSNQPQHF. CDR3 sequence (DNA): TGTGCCAGCTCACCAAGTGAAGTGGGCAGCAATCAGCCCCAGCATTTT.